This T cell receptor (beta chain) was sequenced in a study of Graves' ophthalmopathy and Graves' hyperthyroidism (dated by TCRdb to between 2017 and 2018). Study-wide context: Hyperthyroidism was defined as stable when no progression to ophthalmopathy occurred within 18 months of follow-up. The study used signatures of the TCR beta repertoire to tell Graves' ophthalmopathy apart from Graves' hyperthyroidism and to predict which patients would progress to ophthalmopathy. In total, approximately 130 blood samples were TCR-sequenced: some 40 ophthalmopathy, some 75 hyperthyroidism and roughly 17 hyperthyroidism-to-ophthalmopathy patients. To explore V-J signatures that distinguish ophthalmopathy from hyperthyroidism, a discovery set of about a hundred patients was enrolled, made up of approximately 45 with ophthalmopathy and fewer than 60 with stable hyperthyroidism. The independent validation cohort included 18 to 20 hyperthyroidism patients plus 17 patients who later progressed from hyperthyroidism to ophthalmopathy. In about six hyperthyroidism patients, the T-cell repertoires found in thyroid tissue were compared with those found in blood. After sampling, hyperthyroidism patients received methimazole starting at 30 mg daily, and ophthalmopathy patients received high-dose intravenous methylprednisolone.

Overall study outcomes, separate from this receptor: Most expanded thyroid clonotypes with a frequency above 0.001 also appeared in blood, which suggests that blood repertoires may reflect the immune response in the thyroid. In validation, the model predicted ophthalmopathy progression with more than 70% sensitivity and roughly 72% specificity; some 13 predicted patients were CT-confirmed with GO in a median of about 6.2 months. In cross-validation, the 13-signature model distinguished ophthalmopathy from stable hyperthyroidism with just over 85% sensitivity and 81.08% specificity, while in the test set the corresponding values were about 80% and 75%. Sample size was not predetermined statistically, and investigators were not blinded to group allocation.

Its CDR3 holds 12 amino acids, cysteine through phenylalanine. The read is trimmed to its CDR3 DNA, 36 bases read in frame from base 1. V was cut back by 8 bases and J by 4 bases, leaving a gap of 11 bases between them. CDR1 and CDR2 were assigned from the germline V gene as SNHLY and FYNNEI. Hyperthyroidism patients were newly diagnosed, with disease duration under 2 months, and aged 18 to 65 years. Patients with other autoimmune diseases, uncontrolled infections, pregnancy or lactation were excluded. Diagnosis was based on clinical symptoms, serum thyroxine, TRAb, thyroid ultrasound and orbital computed tomography. Total RNA was extracted using Trizol reagent, and RNA quality was checked on an Agilent 2100 Bioanalyzer. Notes on this clonotype: Its antigen is still unknown. Base quality data are lacking; no much larger clone is found one base away.

For repertoire sequencing, TCR beta CDR3 regions were amplified from RNA transcripts. The first round of RT-PCR was done with HTBI primers and the Qiagen OneStep RT-PCR kit, and was followed by a second round of multiplex PCR, then size selection and purification. Libraries were sequenced on an Illumina HiSeq2000 using paired-end 100 bp reads. The original pipeline was this. SOAPnuke was used to process the reads, throwing out any read that had adapters, had uncalled bases, had a mean Phred below 15, or lacked an exact constant-primer or identifier match. COPE v1.2.5 was used to merge the high-quality paired reads. Each unique nucleotide sequence was treated as a clonotype, and MiTCR v1.1 was used to align the clonotypes to the IMGT TRB V, D and J references. The analysis was limited to V-J combinations with a frequency above 0.0001, which together covered 98% to 99.2% of repertoires. A TCR clonal expansion and chaos score per V-J combination was defined as the ratio of F50 clonal expansion to chaos observed in the TCRdist matrix. Welch's t-statistics and random forest were used to reduce features to about a dozen V-J combinations, which were fed into a naive Bayes classifier. The Morisita-Horn index was used to measure how similar the thyroid and blood repertoires were. Using fastp at Q25 and MiXCR, TCRdb reprocessed the public reads and kept productive beta chains. CDR3 protein duplicates are merged, each entry listing the most common genes and DNA. The V and J calls reflect TCRdb's pipeline rather than the authors' work. The sample contains 900,000 to 1,200,000 distinct CDR3 sequences, roughly 35% of them found a single time. Together, the top ten hold around 10% of the sample.

The sequence came from an adult man with Graves' hyperthyroidism. Specimen: peripheral blood or thyroid tissue (not recorded which). The rearranged chain carries TRBV2 and TRBJ1-2, with the D gene call left open. The DNA sequence reads TGTGCCAGCGGTCCGTCCTTCTATGGCTACACCTTC. This encodes CASGPSFYGYTF.